The 27 T cell receptor beta chains below come from one sample, sequenced in a study of blood T cell repertoires in COVID-19. TCRdb's table, derived via immunoSEQ multiplex PCR, lists solely in-frame clones and lacks some. The data show roughly 290,000 clones, approximately 89% seen once. Material: peripheral blood. Every receptor here comes from a woman in her forties or fifties who had recovered from COVID-19.

The V call is TRBV3-1 (or the pseudogene TRBV3-2), the J call TRBJ2-1; 11 bases map to TRBD2. CDR1 and CDR2 from the germline V gene are LGHDT and YNNKEL (reference sequence). This CDR3 contains 17 residues. V shed 0 bases, J shed 5 bases, and the junction held 6 bases outside the gene matches. The CDR3 region is CASSQETSGKFDNEQFF. CDR3 coding DNA: TGTGCCAGCAGCCAAGAGACTAGCGGGAAGTTTGACAATGAGCAGTTCTTC.

The V and J genes are TRBV27 and TRBJ2-7; 7 bases map to TRBD1. Per germline, CDR1 MNHEY and CDR2 SMNVEV (reference sequence). V trimming: 1 base; J trimming: 5 bases; junction bases outside the gene matches: 8. This CDR3 spans 15 amino acids. This CDR3 is CASSLWADRADEQYF. The CDR3, as DNA: TGTGCCAGCAGTTTATGGGCTGACAGGGCAGACGAGCAGTACTTC.

This clone was counted only a few times. The V gene is TRBV30, the J gene TRBJ2-7; D is unresolved. The CDR3 has 11 amino acids. The V and J ends lost 1 base and 2 bases respectively, with 3 bases between them. Germline CDR1 GTSNPN, CDR2 SVGIG (reference sequence). The CDR3 bases are TGTGCCTGGAGTGGTACCTACGAGCAGTACTTC. This sequence encodes CAWSGTYEQYF.

The CDR3 DNA reads TGTGCCTGGACGACAGGGCTGGATCAGCCCCAGCATTTT. Residues: CAWTTGLDQPQHF. The chain employs TRBV30 and TRBJ1-5; 7 nucleotides agree with TRBD1. V was pared by 4 bases and J by 5 bases, with 5 bases of the junction left unmatched. CDR3 length equals 13 residues. Germline CDR1 is GTSNPN and CDR2 is SVGIG (reference sequence).

The CDR3 here is CASSVGSLATDTQYF. The CDR3, as DNA: TGTGCCAGCAGCGTAGGGTCTCTAGCTACAGATACGCAGTATTTT. The V and J genes are TRBV9 and TRBJ2-3; D is perhaps TRBD2 (5 bases). The CDR3 runs to 15 residues. CDR1 is SGDLS and CDR2 is YYNGEE in the germline V gene. Trimming took off 0 bases at V and 3 bases at J, with 11 bases between the two ends.

The V gene is TRBV30, the J gene TRBJ1-1, with 9 bases lining up with TRBD1. CDR3 size: 14 residues. J was trimmed by 6 bases and V by 3 bases; bases with no gene match: 8. Per germline, CDR1 GTSNPN and CDR2 SVGIG (reference sequence). The CDR3 DNA is TGTGCCTGGAGGCGAGACAGGGGGACGTCTGAAGCTTTCTTT. Its translation is CAWRRDRGTSEAFF. Drawing the rest from reference TRBV30 and TRBJ1-1, the complete variable domain is SQTIHQWPATLVQPVGSPLSLECTVEGTSNPNLYWYRQAAGRGLQLLFYSVGIGQISSEVPQNLSASRPQDRQFILSSKKLLLSDSGFYLCAWRRDRGTSEAFFGQGTRLTVV.

The V call is TRBV6-6, the J call TRBJ1-5, with TRBD1 matching over 10 bases. The germline CDR1 and CDR2 sequences are MNHNY and SVGAGI (reference sequence). CDR3 size: 13 residues. V gave up 8 bases and J gave up 5 bases; unmatched junction bases: 3. CDR3 sequence reads: CASRGQGDQPQHF. The CDR3 region has the DNA TGTGCCAGCCGAGGACAGGGGGATCAGCCCCAGCATTTT.

The chain carries TRBV10-3 and TRBJ2-3; 7 positions agree with TRBD1. This CDR3 comprises 13 residues. Trimming at V came to 8 bases and at J to 1 base, leaving 3 bases not matched to a gene. CDR1 and CDR2 (germline): ENHRY, SYGVKD. CDR3 residues: CAISTGRTDTQYF. The CDR3 DNA sequence: TGTGCCATCTCGACAGGGCGCACAGATACGCAGTATTTT.

The chain links TRBV4-3 to TRBJ1-1; D remains ambiguous. V was shortened by 0 bases and J by 8 bases, with 10 bases between the two germline ends. Looked up from germline, CDR1 is LGHNA and CDR2 is YSLEER. The CDR3 extends over 13 amino acids. The CDR3 DNA reads TGCGCCAGCAGCCAAGATCTAGAAGGCGAAGCTTTCTTT. It translates to CASSQDLEGEAFF.

CDR3 sequence reads: CASSSNWRDGAYEQYF. The CDR3 nucleotides are TGCGCCAGCAGCTCTAATTGGAGGGACGGGGCCTACGAGCAGTACTTC. This sequence joins TRBV5-1 and TRBJ2-7; TRBD2 might be the D (6 bases). The CDR3 runs 16 residues. Trimming stripped 3 bases from V and 2 bases from J, with 18 bases between. CDR1 and CDR2 from the germline V gene are SGHRS and YFSETQ.

This clone was counted a single time. The chain couples TRBV19 to TRBJ1-5; D is ambiguous. Germline V CDR1 and CDR2: LNHDA, SQIVND (reference sequence). This CDR3 region has 13 residues. Trimming cost V 8 bases and J 2 bases, with 10 bases left between them. The CDR3 spells CASSSERNQPQHF. The CDR3 nucleotides read TGTGCCAGTTCGTCAGAACGCAATCAGCCCCAGCATTTT.

This chain joins TRBV2 and TRBJ1-6; TRBD1 matches 8 bases. The CDR3 sequence is 14 residues long. Per the germline V gene, CDR1 is SNHLY and CDR2 is FYNNEI. V trimming: 7 bases; J trimming: 10 bases; junction bases outside the gene matches: 9. The CDR3 region has the DNA TGTGCCAGCACTGTACAGGGGGTTGAGTCACCCCTCCACTTT. This encodes CASTVQGVESPLHF.

The V and J genes are TRBV2 and TRBJ1-1; D is ambiguous. Trimming cost V 6 bases and J 0 bases, with 11 bases left between them. Germline V gives CDR1 SNHLY, CDR2 FYNNEI. The CDR3 runs to 14 residues. The CDR3, as DNA: TGTGCCAGCAGAGAGGAGAGGATGAACACTGAAGCTTTCTTT. Protein sequence: CASREERMNTEAFF.

This clone was observed once. The J gene is TRBJ2-3, the V gene TRBV6-1; 9 nucleotides match TRBD2. Germline CDR1 reads MNHNS; CDR2 reads SASEGT. The CDR3 has 16 amino acids. Trimming cost V 1 base and J 4 bases; bases outside gene matches: 6. The CDR3 region has the DNA TGTGCCAGCAGTGAAGGGGTGTTAGCGGGAGCAGATACGCAGTATTTT. Its translation: CASSEGVLAGADTQYF.

The chain employs TRBV7-2 and TRBJ2-7; the D gene is possibly TRBD2 (7 bases). The length of the CDR3 is 15 residues. Trimming stripped 1 base from V and 4 bases from J, with 14 bases between. Germline CDR1 SGHTA, CDR2 FQGNSA. The CDR3 is CASSLVGGDIYEQYF. In DNA form, the CDR3 reads TGTGCCAGCAGCTTAGTAGGGGGGGACATTTACGAGCAGTACTTC. Drawing the rest from reference TRBV7-2 and TRBJ2-7, the complete variable domain is GAGVSQSPSNKVTEKGKDVELRCDPISGHTALYWYRQSLGQGLEFLIYFQGNSAPDKSGLPSDRFSAERTGGSVSTLTIQRTQQEDSAVYLCASSLVGGDIYEQYFGPGTRLTVT.

The genes are TRBV6-5 and TRBJ1-2; no clear D gene. This CDR3 contains 16 residues. V lost 0 bases, J lost 3 bases, and 14 bases lay in between. Germline CDR1 is MNHEY and CDR2 is SVGAGI. CDR3: CASSYSPHRGYYGYTF. CDR3 DNA sequence: TGTGCCAGCAGTTACTCCCCCCACCGGGGTTACTATGGCTACACCTTC.

This chain links TRBV7-2 with TRBJ2-3; 9 bases are a match to TRBD2. J gave up 1 base and V 9 bases, and 2 bases lay outside the gene matches. CDR3 length: 13 residues. In germline, CDR1 is SGHTA, CDR2 FQGNSA. CDR3 loop: CARRLAGTDTQYF. DNA for the CDR3: TGTGCCAGACGACTAGCGGGCACAGATACGCAGTATTTT.

The chain links TRBV7-3 to TRBJ2-3; 8 bases agree with TRBD2. V was pared by 2 bases and J by 4 bases, with 8 bases of the junction left unmatched. The CDR3 runs 16 residues. Germline V gene lookup returns CDR1 SGHTA and CDR2 FQGTGA. CDR3 loop: CASSLGLAGDPDTQYF. Written as DNA, the CDR3 is TGTGCCAGCAGCTTAGGCCTAGCGGGTGACCCAGATACGCAGTATTTT.

This sequence joins TRBV4-3 and TRBJ2-2, with TRBD1 identical over 8 bases. V dropped 4 bases and J dropped 7; count of bases not matched to a gene: 5. Germline CDR1 is LGHNA and CDR2 is YSLEER. This CDR3 has 14 residues. The DNA of the CDR3 is TGCGCCAGCAGCCGAGAGACAGGGGTCGGGGAGCTGTTTTTT. This gives the protein CASSRETGVGELFF.

This sequence joins TRBV29-1 and TRBJ2-7; 7 bases align to TRBD1. J gave up 1 base and V 7 bases, and 4 bases lay outside the gene matches. The germline V gene encodes CDR1 SQVTM and CDR2 ANQGSEA. This CDR3 contains 12 residues. The CDR3 DNA follows: TGCAGCGCCGGGACAGCTTCCTACGAGCAGTACTTC. Amino acid sequence: CSAGTASYEQYF.

The chain joins TRBV3-1 (or the pseudogene TRBV3-2) to TRBJ2-7, with D possibly being TRBD1 (6 bases). The CDR3 consists of 11 residues. V was shortened by 4 bases and J by 7 bases, with 8 bases between the two germline ends. Germline V CDR1 and CDR2: LGHDT, YNNKEL (reference sequence). CDR3 region: CASSPGTEQYF. The CDR3 DNA is TGTGCCAGCAGCCCGGGGACAGAGCAGTACTTC.

The chain recombines TRBV7-9 with TRBJ1-1; 8 positions match TRBD1. Germline lookup yields CDR1 SEHNR and CDR2 FQNEAQ (reference sequence). J lost 12 bases, V lost 1 base, and 16 bases had no gene match. The CDR3 length is 16 residues. CDR3 nucleotides: TGTGCCAGCAGCTTAGTGGAGGTCGCAGGGGGCCCCTCAACTTTCTTT. Encoded protein: CASSLVEVAGGPSTFF.

The chain carries TRBV28 and TRBJ2-3; D is undetermined. The V gene lost 6 bases and the J gene lost 1 base, with 14 bases spanning the gap. The CDR3 length is 15 residues. The germline V gene has CDR1 MDHEN and CDR2 SYDVKM. This chain's CDR3 is CASSPRSLGTDTQYF. The CDR3 DNA is TGTGCCAGCAGCCCCAGGTCCCTGGGCACAGATACGCAGTATTTT.

This sequence joins TRBV3-1 (or the pseudogene TRBV3-2) and TRBJ2-3, with 9 bases aligning to TRBD1. The trim removed 3 bases at V and 7 bases at J, leaving 11 bases unmatched. This CDR3 region has 16 residues. The germline V gene encodes CDR1 LGHDT and CDR2 YNNKEL (reference sequence). CDR3 region: CASSQNAGQGSNTQYF. The CDR3 DNA reads as TGTGCCAGCAGCCAGAACGCGGGACAGGGAAGCAATACGCAGTATTTT.

The chain employs TRBV5-1 and TRBJ1-4; TRBD1 matches 9 bases. The CDR3 is 14 amino acids. With 2 bases clipped from V and 8 bases from J, the junction kept 4 bases outside the gene matches. CDR1 SGHRS and CDR2 YFSETQ come from the germline V gene. CDR3 loop: CASSFGQGLEKLFF. For the CDR3, the DNA is TGCGCCAGCAGCTTCGGACAGGGGCTGGAAAAACTGTTTTTT.

V is TRBV13 and J is TRBJ2-3; weak D call: TRBD1 (6 bases). Germline CDR1 is PRHDT and CDR2 is FYEKMQ (reference sequence). With 6 bases removed from V and 5 bases from J, the gap between germline ends came to 24 bases. The length of the CDR3 is 17 residues. CDR3 sequence (DNA): TGTGCCAGCAGTGGCAGGGGTAGGACCCCCCTTCGAGATACGCAGTATTTT. Amino acids: CASSGRGRTPLRDTQYF. The full variable domain, with the rest looked up from reference TRBV13 and TRBJ2-3, is AAGVIQSPRHLIKEKRETATLKCYPIPRHDTVYWYQQGPGQDPQFLISFYEKMQSDKGSIPDRFSAQQFSDYHSELNMSSLELGDSALYFCASSGRGRTPLRDTQYFGPGTRLTVL.

This chain uses TRBV19 with TRBJ1-5, with D perhaps TRBD1 (6 bases). CDR1 and CDR2 (germline): LNHDA, SQIVND (reference sequence). Trimming removed 6 bases from V and 1 base from J, with 13 bases in between. The CDR3 runs 15 residues. CDR3 sequence: CASSTTRGSNQPQHF. In DNA form, the CDR3 reads TGTGCCAGTAGCACAACCAGGGGCAGCAATCAGCCCCAGCATTTT.